This TCR beta chain came from a study of blood T cell repertoires in COVID-19. Across the whole study: Collection of acute and convalescent COVID-19 samples took place in the United States, Italy and Spain. T cells, B-cell-depleted T cells, or PBMCs supplied cDNA or gDNA.

Authors' methods: Amplification of reference gene primers was used by the study to estimate nucleated cell counts. Some clones are missing from TCRdb's copy, which holds only in-frame ones; the method was immunoSEQ multiplex PCR. The V and J calls and the clone size are those of that table, but D and trimming were determined from the DNA. This sample has about 100,000 clones; roughly 85% occur once, and the top ten carry 1.5% to 2%. The specimen was peripheral blood. This TCR was recovered from a woman aged 65 to 85 with active or convalescent COVID-19.

The CDR3 nucleotides read TGTGCCAGCAGCGACCCGGGACTAGCGGGAAATAAAGGCGAGCAGTACTTC. This translates into CASSDPGLAGNKGEQYF. The chain has TRBV7-8 and TRBJ2-7; 13 nucleotides match TRBD2. This CDR3 is 17 amino acids long. The V segment lost 5 bases and the J segment 6 bases; nucleotides outside the gene matches: 13. CDR1 and CDR2 from the germline V gene are SGHVS and FQNEAQ.